The 27 T cell receptor beta chains below all came from one sample that was sequenced in a study of tumor-infiltrating lymphocytes in primary liver carcinoma (dated by TCRdb to about 2017). Sequenced on an Illumina HiSeq 2500. Using a constant-region primer and ProtoScript II reverse transcriptase, TCRbeta-specific cDNA was reverse-transcribed from around 520 ng total RNA. Three nested multiplex PCR rounds, following a slightly modified ARM-PCR procedure, were used to build the TCRbeta libraries. Each of the first two PCR rounds ran for about 10 cycles using multiplex TRBV1-TRBV30 forward primers together with a Cbeta reverse primer. TCRdb itself trimmed the public reads at Q25 with fastp, ran MiXCR and retained productive beta chains. Each CDR3 protein appears once, grouped with its most common genes and DNA. The sample table contains some 43,000 distinct CDR3 sequences; only one count was recorded for just over 70% of them. The ten largest account for 29% of the sample.

Total RNA and DNA were co-extracted without cell sorting from around 20-30 mg of bulk tissue using the AllPrep DNA/RNA mini kit. Material for sequencing was liver tumor tissue from sampling region 5. The cell subset or site label, read with the paper, signifies: tumor region T5, tumor centre. The origin of the receptors is a man aged 40-49 years with primary liver carcinoma and hepatitis B virus infection.

The table lists this clonotype with a few counts. A much larger clone differs from this one at a single base, so this may be a read error. The rearrangement joins TRBV6-2 or TRBV6-3 to TRBJ2-3; D possibly corresponds to TRBD1 (5 bases). The V gene lost 2 bases and the J gene lost 0 bases, with 15 bases spanning the gap. CDR3 length: 17 residues. Germline V gene lookup returns CDR1 MNHEY and CDR2 SVGEGT. The CDR3 sequence is CASSYDGLGHSTDTQYF. As DNA, the CDR3 is TGTGCCAGCAGTTACGACGGGTTGGGGCATAGCACAGATACGCAGTATTTT.

Only one count was recorded for this clonotype. A read error may be the cause here, since a much bigger clone is one base away. The chain couples TRBV29-1 to TRBJ1-1, with D maybe TRBD1 (5 bases). The CDR3 runs to 12 residues. V was pared by 4 bases and J by 1 base, with 7 bases between. Germline CDR1 SQVTM, CDR2 ANQGSEA. The CDR3, as DNA: TGCAGCGTTGGGAGGGGGAACACTGAAGCTTTCTTT. Its protein product is CSVGRGNTEAFF.

A note on this clonotype: An end of the junction does not agree with germline; a read error may underlie this. The rearrangement links TRBV7-8 to TRBJ2-7; 9 nucleotides line up with TRBD2. The CDR3 has 16 residues. CDR1 is SGHVS and CDR2 is FQNEAQ in the germline V gene. This chain's CDR3 is CASSLELAGNSYVQHF. DNA of the CDR3: TGTGCCAGCAGCTTAGAACTAGCGGGTAACTCCTACGTGCAGCACTTC.

About this clonotype itself: A much larger clone differs from this one at a single base, so this may be a read error. The chain links TRBV16 to TRBJ1-4, with D uncertain. The length of the CDR3 is 15 residues. CDR1 and CDR2 from the germline V gene are KGHSY and FQNENV. In DNA, the CDR3 is TGTGCCAGCTGCCAACGGGAAACAACTAATGAAAAACTGTTTTTT. Encoded protein: CASCQRETTNEKLFF.

On this clonotype itself: One junction end does not reproduce the germline sequence, and a read error may be involved. This chain uses TRBV6-5 with TRBJ1-6; D call uncertain. The CDR3 covers 14 residues. Germline V gene data show CDR1 as MNHEY and CDR2 as SVGAGI. This CDR3 is CASSYGGANSPPHF. CDR3 DNA sequence: TGTGCCAGCAGTTATGGTGGAGCTAATTCACCCCCCCACTTT.

The DNA for the CDR3 is TGTGGTAGCAGCCGGACTGTTTCATCCTACAATGAGCAGTTCTTC. Protein: CGSSRTVSSYNEQFF. The chain uses TRBV25-1 and TRBJ2-1; D perhaps matches TRBD2 (5 bases). In germline, CDR1 is MGHDK, CDR2 SYGVNS. The CDR3 extends over 15 amino acids.

To note about this clonotype: Germline is not matched at one junction end, which may reflect a read error. This chain uses TRBV11-2 with TRBJ2-2, with D unclear. This CDR3 region has 15 residues. Germline assignment: CDR1 SGHAT and CDR2 FQNNGV. The CDR3 nucleotides read TGTACCAGCAGCTTACGGCCGGAGAACAATGGGGAGCTGTTTTTT. Translating it yields CTSSLRPENNGELFF.

Turning to this clonotype: Its ends do not fully match the called genes, so a read error is possible. The gene calls are TRBV18 and TRBJ1-4; the D gene is possibly TRBD1 (6 bases). The CDR3 has 13 amino acids. From germline, CDR1 is KGHSH and CDR2 LQKENI. The CDR3: CASSPGQCEKLFF. In DNA form, the CDR3 reads TGTGCCAGCTCACCCGGACAGTGTGAAAAACTGTTCTTT.

On this clonotype: The junction departs from the called germline gene at one end, perhaps through a read error. V gene TRBV10-2 combines with J gene TRBJ1-4, with unresolved D. The CDR3 length is 14 residues. Looked up from germline, CDR1 is WSHSY and CDR2 is SAAADI. The chain's CDR3 is CASSETTTNEKLFF. CDR3 DNA sequence: TGCGCCAGCAGTGAGACAACAACTAATGAGAAACTGTTTTTT.

About this clonotype: A read error may produce the germline difference seen at one junction end. V gene TRBV6-5 combines with J gene TRBJ2-3, with D possibly TRBD2 on 5 matching bases. This CDR3 spans 14 amino acids. Per germline, CDR1 MNHEY and CDR2 SVGAGI. DNA for the CDR3: TGTGACAGCAGCGTTCCGGGATCCATAGATACGCAGTATTTT. The encoded protein is CDSSVPGSIDTQYF.

This clonotype was seen at least ten times. The V and J genes are TRBV7-9 and TRBJ2-1, with 7 bases matching TRBD2. Germline V gene lookup returns CDR1 SEHNR and CDR2 FQNEAQ (reference sequence). Unmatched junction bases numbered 5, after V lost 0 bases and J lost 0 bases. There are 17 residues in the CDR3. In DNA form, the CDR3 reads TGTGCCAGCAGCTTAGCGCTGGGCGGGAGCTCCTACAATGAGCAGTTCTTC. Translating gives CASSLALGGSSYNEQFF.

Comments on this clonotype: A much larger clone lies one base from this, so it may be a read error. The chain uses TRBV7-3 and TRBJ2-2; maybe TRBD2 (6 bases). From germline, CDR1 is SGHTA and CDR2 FQGTGA. This CDR3 region has 14 residues. In DNA, the CDR3 is TGTGCCACCAGCTTACTGGGACTCCCCGGGGAGCTGTTTTTT. It translates to CATSLLGLPGELFF.

This clonotype showed up just once. A much more abundant neighbour one base away suggests this may be a read error. The genes are TRBV28 and TRBJ2-4, with D hard to call. V was shortened by 8 bases and J by 0 bases, with 14 bases between the two germline ends. Germline CDR1 and CDR2: MDHEN and SYDVKM. The CDR3 is 15 residues long. The CDR3 DNA reads as TGTGCCAGCGCCTCAGCAGCACTAGCCAAAAACATTCAGTACTTC. Its translation: CASASAALAKNIQYF.

Details on this clonotype: One base away lies a much larger clone, so this may be a sequencing read error. V gene TRBV11-2 combines with J gene TRBJ2-6, with D perhaps matching TRBD2 (5 bases). CDR1 SGHAT and CDR2 FQNNGV come from the germline V gene. This CDR3 is 17 amino acids long. CDR3 nucleotides: TGTGCCAGCAGCTTGGCCTTTGAGGGCCCCGGGGTCAACGTCCTGACTTTC. Translation gives CASSLAFEGPGVNVLTF.

In the case of this clonotype: Germline is not matched at one junction end, which may reflect a read error. V is TRBV5-4 and J is TRBJ2-7; D perhaps matches TRBD2 (6 bases). The CDR3 is 15 amino acids. CDR1 and CDR2 from the germline V gene are SGHNT and YYREEE (reference sequence). The CDR3 DNA reads as TGTGCTAGCAGCCCAGGACTAACGGTAACCTATGAGCAGTGCTTC. The encoded protein is CASSPGLTVTYEQCF.

Comments on this clonotype: A much larger clone differs from this one at a single base, so this may be a read error. In this CDR3 the conserved last residue, phenylalanine or tryptophan, is missing, so a read error is likely. The chain has TRBV7-9 and TRBJ2-2, with D possibly being TRBD1 or TRBD2 (6 bases each). There are 13 residues in the CDR3. Germline CDR1 and CDR2: SEHNR and FQNEAQ (reference sequence). V lost 5 bases and J lost 5, with 9 bases in between. CDR3 nucleotides: TGTGCCAGCAGCCAAGGGGGGACCGGGGAGCTGTTTTCT. Residues: CASSQGGTGELFS.

This chain connects TRBV28 to TRBJ2-2, with 8 bases fitting TRBD1. The germline V gene encodes CDR1 MDHEN and CDR2 SYDVKM. The CDR3 extends over 16 amino acids. V was pared by 6 bases and J by 4 bases, with 10 bases of the junction left unmatched. The CDR3 sequence: CASSPYRGRGTGELFF. The CDR3 region has the DNA TGTGCCAGCAGCCCTTACAGGGGGAGAGGCACCGGGGAGCTGTTTTTT. The whole variable domain, remainder taken from reference TRBV28 and TRBJ2-2, is DVKVTQSSRYLVKRTGEKVFLECVQDMDHENMFWYRQDPGLGLRLIYFSYDVKMKEKGDIPEGYSVSREKKERFSLILESASTNQTSMYLCASSPYRGRGTGELFFGEGSRLTVL.

This clonotype has ten or more counts. The junction departs from the called germline gene at one end, perhaps through a read error. The chain has TRBV6-1 and TRBJ2-7; 9 nucleotides agree with TRBD2. This CDR3 region has 16 residues. Germline CDR1 is MNHNS and CDR2 is SASEGT. This chain's CDR3 is CVSSPRLADSSYEQYF. The DNA for the CDR3 is TGTGTCAGCAGTCCGCGACTAGCGGATTCCTCCTACGAGCAGTACTTC.

Remarks on this clonotype: Relative to the germline gene, one junction end is altered; a read error may explain this. J is TRBJ2-5 and V is TRBV6-5; D perhaps matches TRBD1 (5 bases). CDR3 length equals 16 residues. Germline V gene data show CDR1 as MNHEY and CDR2 as SVGAGI. The CDR3 is CASRRIGVGYQETQYF. In DNA, the CDR3 is TGTGCCAGCAGACGAATAGGGGTTGGGTACCAAGAGACTCAGTACTTC.

This chain connects TRBV4-2 to TRBJ2-1; 8 bases match TRBD2. The CDR3 is 16 amino acids. The germline gives CDR1 LGHNA, CDR2 YNFKEQ. The V segment lost 3 bases and the J segment 4 bases; nucleotides outside the gene matches: 8. The CDR3 DNA follows: TGTGCCAGCAGCCAGGCGGAGACTAGCGTTTACAATGAGCAGTTCTTC. Protein sequence: CASSQAETSVYNEQFF.

Turning to this clonotype: This may arise from a read error, as a much more abundant clone is one base away. V usage is TRBV7-9 and J usage is TRBJ2-7, with D unresolved. The V and J ends lost 3 bases and 2 bases respectively, with 11 bases between them. The CDR3 loop spans 14 amino acids. The germline V gene encodes CDR1 SEHNR and CDR2 FQNEAQ (reference sequence). This CDR3 is CASSFMDGPYEQYF. The CDR3 DNA sequence: TGTGCCAGCAGCTTCATGGACGGCCCCTACGAGCAGTACTTC.

Regarding this clonotype: Germline and junction disagree at one end, which may indicate a read error. This sequence joins TRBV11-2 and TRBJ2-1, with TRBD1 matching over 7 bases. From germline, CDR1 is SGHAT and CDR2 FQNNGV. The CDR3 loop spans 15 amino acids. The CDR3: CANSLQGPTGNEQFF. CDR3 bases: TGTGCCAACAGCTTACAAGGACCGACAGGGAATGAACAGTTCTTC.

This clonotype has just a few counts. V usage is TRBV2 and J usage is TRBJ2-7, with 8 bases identical to TRBD2. Looked up from germline, CDR1 is SNHLY and CDR2 is FYNNEI. V lost 10 bases to trimming and J lost 3 bases; unmatched junction nucleotides: 11. This CDR3 is 14 amino acids long. CDR3 residues: CANNLAGQGYEQYF. For the CDR3, the DNA is TGTGCCAACAACCTAGCGGGCCAAGGCTACGAGCAGTACTTC.

The chain links TRBV29-1 to TRBJ1-2; D is ambiguous. Germline assignment: CDR1 SQVTM and CDR2 ANQGSEA. Trimming stripped 1 base from V and 3 bases from J, with 12 bases between. This CDR3 region has 14 residues. The CDR3, as DNA: TGCAGCGTTGAAGGAGACGGAACGCACTATGGCTACACCTTC. Its protein is CSVEGDGTHYGYTF.

This clonotype was detected once. The V gene is TRBV7-3, the J gene TRBJ2-1; TRBD2 agrees at 9 bases. The germline V gene encodes CDR1 SGHTA and CDR2 FQGTGA. V was pared by 4 bases and J by 4 bases, with 5 bases of the junction left unmatched. The CDR3 totals 15 residues. The CDR3 sequence is CASSSTSGSYNEQFF. DNA for the CDR3: TGTGCCAGCAGCTCCACTAGCGGGTCTTACAATGAGCAGTTCTTC.

This clonotype is deemed medium-sized. The chain is built from TRBV11-3 and TRBJ2-3; the D gene is possibly TRBD2 (6 bases). This CDR3 has 14 residues. Between the trimmed V and J ends, which lost 5 bases and 1 base, there was a span of 10 bases. Germline V lookup: CDR1 SGHNT, CDR2 YENEEA. The CDR3 loop is CASSPSGGTDTQYF. CDR3 coding DNA: TGTGCCAGCAGCCCATCGGGGGGCACAGATACGCAGTATTTT.

Of note for this clonotype: At one end, the junction sequence differs from germline, possibly due to a read error. V usage is TRBV28 and J usage is TRBJ2-7, with 10 bases lining up with TRBD2. CDR3 length: 14 amino acids. Germline values: CDR1 MDHEN, CDR2 SYDVKM. The DNA of the CDR3 is TGTGCCAGCAGTCGACTAGCGGGTGGATACGAGGAGTACTTC. Amino acid sequence: CASSRLAGGYEEYF.